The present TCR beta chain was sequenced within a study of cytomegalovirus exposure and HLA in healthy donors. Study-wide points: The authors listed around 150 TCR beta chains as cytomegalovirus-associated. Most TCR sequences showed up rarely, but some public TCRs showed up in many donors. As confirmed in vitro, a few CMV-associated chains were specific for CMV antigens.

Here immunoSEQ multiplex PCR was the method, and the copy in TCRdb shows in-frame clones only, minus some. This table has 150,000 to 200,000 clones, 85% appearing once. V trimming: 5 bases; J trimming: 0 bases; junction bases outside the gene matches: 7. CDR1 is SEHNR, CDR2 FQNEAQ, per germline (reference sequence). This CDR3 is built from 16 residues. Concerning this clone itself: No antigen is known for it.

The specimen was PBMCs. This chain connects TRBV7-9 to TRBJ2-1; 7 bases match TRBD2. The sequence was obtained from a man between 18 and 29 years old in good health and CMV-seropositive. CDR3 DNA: TGTGCCAGCAGCCACATGCGGGGGAGCTCCTACAATGAGCAGTTCTTC. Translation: CASSHMRGSSYNEQFF.